This TCR beta chain is from a study of shared clonotypes between healthy human individuals. As for the study in general: Donors consisted of two women and three men between 18 and 49.

Libraries were prepared by immunoSEQ multiplex PCR; TCRdb keeps only in-frame clonotypes and omits some of them. The sample contains millions of clones, about 92% of which appear only once. Positive CCR7 selection of CD45RO-negative cells yielded the naive CD8 cells, and terminally differentiated effector memory CD45RA+ cells were excluded. Overall study findings and caveats: The study found lower generation probabilities in non-shared clonotypes than in those shared by all four donors. Expectations were that clonotype sharing among donors would be affected by sequencing depth.

Trimming cost V 8 bases and J 0 bases, with 29 bases left between them. This CDR3 has 21 amino acids. CDR1 is ENHRY, CDR2 SYGVKD, per germline. Worth noting for this clone: No antigen is known for it.

The TCR originated in a man younger than 35 in good health. Some clones in this sample may be carry-over from other donors' samples. The chain is built from TRBV10-3 and TRBJ2-6; D possibly corresponds to TRBD1 (6 bases). Sequenced material: naive CD8+ T cells from PBMCs. CDR3 sequence reads: CAIHPGTLIRKSSSGANVLTF. CDR3 DNA: TGTGCCATCCACCCCGGGACACTGATAAGGAAGAGCAGCTCTGGGGCCAACGTCCTGACTTTC.